These 21 T cell receptor beta chains share one sample of origin, sequenced in a study of T-cell reconstitution after alpha-beta-depleted transplantation in children. Unique molecular identifiers were used to barcode this TCRbeta library. TCRdb processed the PCR reads anew with MiXCR; each CDR3 protein has one entry. The sample holds more than 400,000 distinct CDR3 sequences; over 40% are singletons and the top ten take around a quarter. The sequenced sample was PBMCs, obtained before TCRalphabeta/CD19-depleted stem cell transplant. The receptors originated from a girl aged 2-10 years with aplastic anemia, due to receive a stem cell transplant.

This chain uses TRBV20-1 with TRBJ2-7, with D possibly being TRBD1 or TRBD2 (5 bases each). The CDR3 spans 12 residues. Between the trimmed V and J ends, which lost 4 bases and 1 base, there was a span of 8 bases. Germline V lookup: CDR1 DFQATT, CDR2 SNEGSKA (reference sequence). CDR3 in amino acids: CSATGASYEQYF. As DNA, the CDR3 is TGCAGTGCTACCGGGGCGTCCTACGAGCAGTACTTC.

This clonotype was recorded at least ten times. The rearrangement joins TRBV20-1 to TRBJ2-7; D is unclear. The V end was cut by 6 bases, the J end by 2 bases, with 17 bases between. Germline V gene data show CDR1 as DFQATT and CDR2 as SNEGSKA (reference sequence). This CDR3 is built from 14 residues. The CDR3 here is CSARPVRYPYEQYF. The CDR3 DNA reads TGCAGTGCAAGACCGGTCCGTTACCCCTACGAGCAGTACTTC.

The chain links TRBV6-1 to TRBJ1-1, with D maybe TRBD1 (6 bases). Trimming removed 6 bases at V and 4 bases at J, with 18 bases between. Looked up from germline, CDR1 is MNHNS and CDR2 is SASEGT. This CDR3 region has 15 residues. The CDR3 nucleotides are TGTGCCAGCAGACTCCAAGGTACAGGGAGCACTGAAGCTTTCTTT. This gives the protein CASRLQGTGSTEAFF.

The CDR3 DNA sequence: TGTGCCAGCAGCGCTCAGACCCAGCACACGAACACCGGGGAGCTGTTTTTT. Its translation: CASSAQTQHTNTGELFF. The chain combines TRBV7-8 with TRBJ2-2; the D is unclear. V was pared by 5 bases and J by 0 bases, with 16 bases between. Germline-derived CDR1 and CDR2 are SGHVS and FQNEAQ. There are 17 residues in the CDR3.

The chain employs TRBV20-1 and TRBJ2-1; 8 bases are a match to TRBD1. CDR3 length: 16 amino acids. V lost 5 bases to trimming and J lost 5 bases; unmatched junction nucleotides: 14. Germline V gene data show CDR1 as DFQATT and CDR2 as SNEGSKA (reference sequence). CDR3 sequence (DNA): TGCAGTGCTTCCGATTTCGACAGGGGTCTCAACAATGAGCAGTTCTTC. Amino acid sequence: CSASDFDRGLNNEQFF.

This clonotype has more than one count but fewer than ten. This chain connects TRBV6-5 to TRBJ2-7; D is perhaps TRBD2 (6 bases). This CDR3 has 16 residues. V shed 0 bases and J shed 2 bases, with 14 bases lying between them. Germline values: CDR1 MNHEY, CDR2 SVGAGI. The CDR3 protein is CASSYSGSRGTYEQYF. The CDR3 nucleotides are TGTGCCAGCAGTTACTCAGGATCCCGGGGGACCTACGAGCAGTACTTC.

The genes are TRBV20-1 and TRBJ2-7; no clear D. The CDR3 is made up of 15 amino acids. V gave up 0 bases and J gave up 4 bases, with 16 bases separating them. CDR1 is DFQATT, CDR2 SNEGSKA, per germline (reference sequence). CDR3 coding DNA: TGCAGTGCTAGAGATGCCCTAGAAATGATGTACGAGCAGTACTTC. This gives the protein CSARDALEMMYEQYF.

This clonotype was observed a few times. The chain carries TRBV6-2 or TRBV6-3 and TRBJ2-1; maybe TRBD1 (5 bases). This CDR3 spans 13 amino acids. Germline V gives CDR1 MNHEY, CDR2 SVGEGT. V gave up 5 bases and J gave up 4 bases, with 9 bases separating them. This CDR3 is CASSPRVYNEQFF. CDR3 DNA: TGTGCCAGCAGTCCCAGGGTTTACAATGAGCAGTTCTTC.

This clonotype was observed a handful of times. CDR3 sequence reads: CASSAYRDRAQEQYF. The CDR3 nucleotides read TGCGCCAGCAGCGCGTACCGGGACAGGGCCCAAGAGCAGTACTTC. V is TRBV5-1 and J is TRBJ2-7; 9 bases agree with TRBD1. The V segment lost 4 bases and the J segment 7 bases; nucleotides outside the gene matches: 12. This CDR3 contains 15 residues. Germline loops: CDR1 SGHRS, CDR2 YFSETQ.

This rearrangement joins TRBV6-5 to TRBJ1-5; no clear D. CDR1 is MNHEY and CDR2 is SVGAGI in the germline V gene. V was shortened by 0 bases and J by 5 bases, with 11 bases between the two germline ends. This CDR3 has 15 amino acids. CDR3 in amino acids: CASSYSYVSDQPQHF. The CDR3 bases are TGTGCCAGCAGTTACTCGTATGTCAGCGATCAGCCCCAGCATTTT.

The rearrangement links TRBV7-9 to TRBJ2-5; TRBD2 might be the D (6 bases). The CDR3 is made up of 15 amino acids. Trimming took off 4 bases at V and 5 bases at J, with 17 bases between the two ends. The germline V gene encodes CDR1 SEHNR and CDR2 FQNEAQ (reference sequence). This CDR3 reads CASSSSGTRSETQYF. CDR3 DNA: TGTGCCAGCAGCTCCTCCGGGACTCGGAGTGAGACCCAGTACTTC.

This clonotype was counted many times. The chain combines TRBV20-1 with TRBJ1-5; 7 bases are a match to TRBD1. Unmatched junction bases numbered 15, after V lost 6 bases and J lost 4 bases. CDR3 length: 16 residues. The V gene's germline CDR1 is DFQATT and CDR2 SNEGSKA (reference sequence). In nucleotides, the CDR3 is TGCAGTGCAGTGTCCCTCGTCGGGACAGCAAATCAGCCCCAGCATTTT. This translates into CSAVSLVGTANQPQHF.

The J gene is TRBJ2-5, the V gene TRBV29-1, with 9 bases identical to TRBD1. Germline trimming cut 2 bases from V and 0 bases from J; bases unmatched to any gene: 4. The CDR3 length is 15 residues. In germline, CDR1 is SQVTM, CDR2 ANQGSEA. The CDR3 sequence: CSVEKDRGYQETQYF. The CDR3 nucleotides read TGCAGCGTTGAAAAGGACAGGGGATACCAAGAGACCCAGTACTTC.

The chain is built from TRBV28 and TRBJ2-7; perhaps D is TRBD1 or TRBD2 (5 bases each). V was clipped by 3 bases and J by 2 bases, with 8 bases between them. The CDR3 is 13 amino acids. From germline, CDR1 is MDHEN and CDR2 SYDVKM. The CDR3 nucleotides read TGTGCCAGCAGTTTGAGGGGTGCCTACGAGCAGTACTTC. It translates to CASSLRGAYEQYF. The complete variable domain, with remaining parts taken from reference TRBV28 and TRBJ2-7, reads DVKVTQSSRYLVKRTGEKVFLECVQDMDHENMFWYRQDPGLGLRLIYFSYDVKMKEKGDIPEGYSVSREKKERFSLILESASTNQTSMYLCASSLRGAYEQYFGPGTRLTVT.

The genes are TRBV28 and TRBJ1-1, with 11 bases aligning to TRBD1. The germline gives CDR1 MDHEN, CDR2 SYDVKM. The ends lost 6 bases at V and 4 bases at J; junction bases unmatched: 10. The CDR3 spans 16 residues. In DNA form, the CDR3 reads TGTGCCAGCAGGGAACCGAGGACAGGGGGCATCACTGAAGCTTTCTTT. Encoded protein: CASREPRTGGITEAFF.

This chain joins TRBV5-6 and TRBJ1-1; D not certain. Trimming pared 4 bases from V and 5 bases from J, leaving 15 bases between. CDR1 and CDR2 (germline): SGHDT, YYEEEE. The CDR3 is 14 amino acids. The CDR3 loop reads CASSLDTRGTEAFF. For the CDR3, the DNA is TGTGCCAGCAGCCTTGACACCCGAGGGACTGAAGCTTTCTTT.

The rearrangement uses TRBV20-1 and TRBJ2-5; TRBD2 matches at 11 bases. V shed 6 bases and J 6 bases; nucleotides not matched to a gene: 12. CDR3 length: 15 amino acids. Germline V gene data show CDR1 as DFQATT and CDR2 as SNEGSKA (reference sequence). CDR3 nucleotide sequence: TGCAGTGCGTTATCCGGGACTAGCGGCGGGAAGACCCAGTACTTC. Protein: CSALSGTSGGKTQYF.

The sample holds many counts of this clonotype. This rearrangement joins TRBV5-1 to TRBJ1-2, with 9 bases identical to TRBD1. Trimming took 1 base from V and 4 from J; bases not matched to a gene: 8. Germline values: CDR1 SGHRS, CDR2 YFSETQ. This CDR3 is 16 amino acids long. The CDR3 region is CASSLTWGQGLYGYTF. DNA for the CDR3: TGCGCCAGCAGCTTGACATGGGGACAGGGTCTCTATGGCTACACCTTC.

The V call is TRBV5-1, the J call TRBJ1-6; 7 bases agree with TRBD1. The V gene end was trimmed by 9 bases and the J gene end by 2 bases; junction bases not matched to a gene: 17. The CDR3 covers 18 residues. Germline assignment: CDR1 SGHRS and CDR2 YFSETQ. CDR3: CAKTPRETGPPYNSPLHF. CDR3 DNA sequence: TGCGCCAAAACTCCGAGGGAGACAGGGCCCCCCTATAATTCACCCCTCCACTTT.

This clonotype was observed a few times. The chain links TRBV20-1 to TRBJ2-3; D call uncertain. Germline V gene data show CDR1 as DFQATT and CDR2 as SNEGSKA (reference sequence). Trimming shortened V by 4 bases and J by 2 bases, and 7 bases separated the two germline ends. The CDR3 extends over 12 amino acids. The CDR3: CSAIHATDTQYF. CDR3 in DNA: TGCAGTGCTATTCACGCCACAGATACGCAGTATTTT.

The J gene is TRBJ2-1, the V gene TRBV20-1; 13 nucleotides match TRBD2. J was trimmed by 0 bases and V by 6 bases; bases with no gene match: 5. The CDR3 is 16 amino acids. Germline values: CDR1 DFQATT, CDR2 SNEGSKA (reference sequence). CDR3 nucleotide sequence: TGCAGTGCAGGACTAGCGGGGGCCAGCTCCTACAATGAGCAGTTCTTC. Amino acid sequence: CSAGLAGASSYNEQFF.